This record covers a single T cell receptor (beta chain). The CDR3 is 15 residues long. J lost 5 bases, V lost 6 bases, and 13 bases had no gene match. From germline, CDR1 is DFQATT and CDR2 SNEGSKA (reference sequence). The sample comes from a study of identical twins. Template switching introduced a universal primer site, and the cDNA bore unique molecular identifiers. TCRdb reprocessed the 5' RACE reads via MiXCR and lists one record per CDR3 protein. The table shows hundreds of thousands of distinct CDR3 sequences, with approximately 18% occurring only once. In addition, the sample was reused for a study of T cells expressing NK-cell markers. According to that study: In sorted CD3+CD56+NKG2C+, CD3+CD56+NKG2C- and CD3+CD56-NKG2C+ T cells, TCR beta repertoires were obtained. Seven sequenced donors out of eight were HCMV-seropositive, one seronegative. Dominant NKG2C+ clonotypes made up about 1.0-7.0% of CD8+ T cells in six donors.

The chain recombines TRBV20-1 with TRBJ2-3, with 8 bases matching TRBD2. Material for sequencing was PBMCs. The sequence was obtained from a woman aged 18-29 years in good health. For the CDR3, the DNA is TGCAGTGCCGTAAAACGGGGGGGGCAACGAGATACGCAGTATTTT. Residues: CSAVKRGGQRDTQYF.